This T cell receptor (beta chain) was found in a study of regulatory T cells in long-lasting Graves disease. Looking at the study overall: Less than 3 months of antithyroid drugs had been taken by newly diagnosed Graves' patients.

This clonotype was counted many times. Its antigen is still unknown. The sample's time point: newly diagnosed GD, antithyroid drugs for less than 3 months. PBMCs were the source of the RNA used for TCR sequencing. Trimming took off 3 bases at V and 8 bases at J, with 13 bases between the two ends. The germline CDR1 and CDR2 sequences are KGHSH and LQKENI. This CDR3 has 13 amino acids. Study-level points and caveats: Persistent disease samples used TRBV28, TRBJ1-2 and TRBJ2-5 preferentially. Newly diagnosed patients had higher TCR diversity than persistent Graves' patients did.

Arm-PCR of CDR3 regions and iRepertoire HTBI primers were used to build TCR beta libraries. Each CDR3 protein is one row after TCRdb ran MiXCR on the multiplex PCR reads. The sample holds roughly 420,000 distinct CDR3 sequences, around 17% seen once. The same sample was also used in a study of T cells in Graves' hyperthyroidism and ophthalmopathy. According to that study: Blood shared most expanded thyroid clonotypes above 0.001.

This clonotype originated in a woman between 25 and 40 years old with Graves disease. The material was peripheral blood mononuclear cells (PBMCs), obtained at new diagnosis, from a patient treated with antithyroid drugs. This chain joins TRBV18 and TRBJ1-1; D not resolved. The CDR3 here is CASSPPSGKEAFF. The CDR3, as DNA: TGTGCCAGCTCACCGCCCAGCGGAAAAGAAGCTTTCTTT. Full variable domain (rest looked up from reference TRBV18 and TRBJ1-1): NAGVMQNPRHLVRRRGQEARLRCSPMKGHSHVYWYRQLPEEGLKFMVYLQKENIIDESGMPKERFSAEFPKEGPSILRIQQVVRGDSAAYFCASSPPSGKEAFFGQGTRLTVV.